These T cell receptor beta chains were read from a single sample in a study of beta chain features in type 1 diabetes. The table came from immunoSEQ multiplex PCR; TCRdb's copy has only in-frame clones and leaves some out. The sample has around 140,000 clones; around 13% are singletons. Sequenced sample: central memory CD4+ T cells from blood. The receptors come from a young man with type 1 diabetes. Both conserved end residues are part of each CDR3. Size values are once, few and many counts, or a class for expanded clones, and some rows have none.

abundance,v_gene,j_gene,CDR3aa
.,TRBV7-9,TRBJ2-1,CASSRDRAYNEQFF
few,TRBV4-1,TRBJ2-7,CASSQQGYEQYF
many,TRBV5-1,TRBJ1-6,CASSQRVGFNNSPLHF
.,TRBV7-2,TRBJ1-1,CASSLVQVRNTEAFF
.,TRBV19,TRBJ2-7,CASSGTGVEQYF
.,TRBV6-6,TRBJ1-2,CASSSDRAYGYTF
few,TRBV7-9,TRBJ2-5,CASSLGLVETQYF
few,TRBV28,TRBJ1-4,CASSSGAGEEKLFF
few,TRBV30,TRBJ1-4,CAWSGQAATNEKLFF
.,TRBV5-1,TRBJ2-4,CASSLVGGENIQYF
.,TRBV2,TRBJ2-1,CASRRASGGPSSYNEQFF
.,TRBV6-1,TRBJ2-3,CASSSGTGADTQYF
few,TRBV7-2,TRBJ1-1,CASSLQGDLEAFF
.,TRBV18,TRBJ1-5,CASSLRQETSANQPQHF
few,TRBV9,TRBJ1-1,CASSVGERGPAFF
.,TRBV6-1,TRBJ2-1,CASSPTGSHNEQFF
.,TRBV7-2,TRBJ2-7,CASSPRQGITEQYF
.,TRBV4-1,TRBJ1-2,CASSQGQGADYGYTF
.,TRBV19,TRBJ1-2,CASSEDRKYGYTF
few,TRBV11-2,TRBJ2-7,CASSLALEQYF
.,TRBV10-3,TRBJ2-3,CAISLAGLDTQYF
.,TRBV27,TRBJ2-2,CASSISGAVVGELFF
many,TRBV29-1,TRBJ1-1,CSVERVTGNTEAFF
many,TRBV28,TRBJ2-7,CASSLSWPTYEQYF
.,TRBV7-8,TRBJ1-6,CASSPRFLRSYNSPLHF
few,TRBV4-1,TRBJ2-7,CASSLTGQGDGYEQYF
.,TRBV9,TRBJ2-7,CASSVSASSYEQYF
.,TRBV7-7,TRBJ2-3,CASSPPSSQVDGLPYTDTQYF
.,TRBV28,TRBJ2-5,CASSFGTLGGETQYF
few,TRBV4-1,TRBJ1-1,CASSQVTWAGTGTEAFF
few,TRBV30,TRBJ2-4,CAWSVQGNIQYF
few,TRBV19,TRBJ1-5,CASSMGGGLNQPQHF
.,TRBV7-9,TRBJ1-6,CASSLATGGNSPLHF
.,TRBV28,TRBJ2-7,CASSRGGGSYEQYF
few,TRBV10-2,TRBJ1-1,CASSEGRVTEAFF
many,TRBV5-1,TRBJ1-2,CASSFGPGQLSLSYGYTF
few,TRBV5-1,TRBJ2-7,CASSLEAAEQYF
few,TRBV28,TRBJ1-3,CASSFGGVGNTIYF
few,TRBV12-2,TRBJ2-3,CASRLLRGDTQYF
few,TRBV29-1,TRBJ1-5,CSVVCQPQHF
.,TRBV6-5,TRBJ1-2,CASSPWLSYGYTF
few,TRBV18,TRBJ2-4,CASSPGAPKNIQYF
.,TRBV7-6,TRBJ2-7,CASSLGGLGDEQYF
many,TRBV13,TRBJ2-2,CASSPRAGELFF
few,TRBV7-7,TRBJ2-5,CASSLARRGGQETQYF
few,TRBV5-1,TRBJ2-3,CASSWAGADTQYF
.,TRBV29-1,TRBJ1-2,CTTSRGRINGYTF
.,TRBV4-1,TRBJ2-5,CASSLYVGGGGQETQYF
.,TRBV7-2,TRBJ2-2,CASSLYAGTGELFF
few,TRBV7-9,TRBJ2-5,CASRRTGGFQETQYF
few,TRBV5-1,TRBJ2-1,CASSLSGGSYNEQFF
few,TRBV7-9,TRBJ2-5,CASSLVAGRETQYF
.,TRBV29-1,TRBJ2-1,CSVAGSREQFF
.,TRBV11-2,TRBJ2-5,CASNLAGDYRETQYF
.,TRBV6-5,TRBJ1-2,CASRSGVNGYTF
once,TRBV6-1,TRBJ1-2,CASSSQGILSTF
few,TRBV6-1,TRBJ1-1,CASSPDRGGTEAFF